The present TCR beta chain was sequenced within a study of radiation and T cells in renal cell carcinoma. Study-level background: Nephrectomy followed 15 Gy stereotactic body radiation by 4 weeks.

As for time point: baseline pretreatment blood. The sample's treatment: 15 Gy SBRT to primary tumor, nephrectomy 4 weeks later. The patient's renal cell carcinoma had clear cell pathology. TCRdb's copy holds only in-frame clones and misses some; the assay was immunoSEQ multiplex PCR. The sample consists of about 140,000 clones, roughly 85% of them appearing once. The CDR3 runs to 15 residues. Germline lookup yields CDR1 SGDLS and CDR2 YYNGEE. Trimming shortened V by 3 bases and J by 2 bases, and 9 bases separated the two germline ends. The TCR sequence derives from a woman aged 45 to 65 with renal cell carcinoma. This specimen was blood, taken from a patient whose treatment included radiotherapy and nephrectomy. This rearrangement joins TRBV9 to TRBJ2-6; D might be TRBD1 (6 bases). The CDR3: CASSEQGTGANVLTF. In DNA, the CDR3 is TGTGCCAGCAGCGAACAGGGCACTGGGGCCAACGTCCTGACTTTC.